The source of this TCR beta chain is a study of blood T cell repertoires in COVID-19. Across the study: Some COVID-19 samples were acute and others convalescent; all came from the United States, Italy and Spain. Nucleic acid was either cDNA or gDNA, and it came from T cells, B-cell-depleted T cells, or PBMCs.

The V gene's germline CDR1 is PRHDT and CDR2 FYEKMQ (reference sequence). V was shortened by 6 bases and J by 6 bases, with 15 bases between the two germline ends. The CDR3 sequence is 13 residues long. The data were produced by immunoSEQ multiplex PCR, yet TCRdb's version contains in-frame clones alone and is incomplete. The sample includes fewer than 250,000 clones, around nine tenths of them seen just once. Sequenced input: peripheral blood. This receptor was identified in a woman in her sixties or seventies who had recovered from COVID-19. This sequence joins TRBV13 and TRBJ2-7; tentatively, D is TRBD2 (7 bases). The CDR3 DNA sequence: TGTGCCAGCAGGAAACGGGGGGCGGGCGAGCAGTACTTC. Its translation: CASRKRGAGEQYF.